Shown below are 25 T cell receptor beta chains from a single sample sequenced in a study of prognosis after radiotherapy for stage I lung cancer. TCR beta CDR3 was amplified from genomic DNA by two-round multiplex PCR. The first round of PCR was done with primers that matched each TRBV and TRBJ gene. TCRdb itself ran the multiplex PCR reads through MiXCR, one entry per CDR3 protein. There are around 56,000 distinct CDR3 sequences in the sample; 26% occur only once, and more than 6.5% lies in the top ten. The sample was PBMCs, taken before or after stereotactic body radiation therapy (not recorded which). The receptors were gathered from a donor over 45 with non-small cell lung cancer.

This clonotype was detected ten times or more. The V and J genes are TRBV20-1 and TRBJ2-3, with TRBD2 matching 10 bases. V lost 3 bases, J lost 3 bases, and 3 bases stayed unmatched. Germline V lookup: CDR1 DFQATT, CDR2 SNEGSKA (reference sequence). The CDR3 has 14 residues. The CDR3 protein is CSASEGLATDTQYF. CDR3 nucleotide sequence: TGCAGTGCTAGTGAGGGACTAGCGACAGATACGCAGTATTTT.

In its sample, this clonotype was seen many times. The chain couples TRBV5-1 to TRBJ1-2, with 8 bases lining up with TRBD1. CDR3 length: 15 residues. V dropped 4 bases and J dropped 2; count of bases not matched to a gene: 7. Germline CDR1 and CDR2: SGHRS and YFSETQ. The CDR3 loop reads CASSVGQGGNYGYTF. The CDR3 nucleotides are TGCGCCAGCAGCGTAGGACAGGGCGGAAACTATGGCTACACCTTC.

This clonotype was detected many times. The chain recombines TRBV7-2 with TRBJ1-6; D ambiguous. The CDR3 consists of 13 residues. Deletions cut 6 bases from V and 4 bases from J, with 7 bases between. Germline V gives CDR1 SGHTA, CDR2 FQGNSA. The CDR3 here is CASRPGYNSPLHF. In DNA, the CDR3 is TGTGCCAGCAGGCCTGGGTATAATTCACCCCTCCACTTT.

This clonotype was seen at least ten times. The chain employs TRBV6-5 and TRBJ1-6; no clear D gene. The CDR3 length is 13 residues. Looked up from germline, CDR1 is MNHEY and CDR2 is SVGAGI. Between the trimmed V and J ends, which lost 3 bases and 10 bases, there was a span of 10 bases. DNA of the CDR3: TGTGCCAGCAGTTATTCCGGGAGATCACCCCTCCACTTT. The encoded protein is CASSYSGRSPLHF.

The count of this clonotype is one. This probably arose from a read error, given a far larger clone one base away. The chain joins TRBV6-4 to TRBJ2-7; TRBD2 matches 8 bases. V lost 5 bases and J lost 2; bases outside the gene matches: 8. The germline V gene encodes CDR1 MRHNA and CDR2 SNTAGT. The CDR3 spans 15 residues. The CDR3 spells CASSTGIAGPYEQYF. The CDR3 region has the DNA TGTGCCAGCAGTACAGGAATAGCGGGGCCCTACGAGCAGTACTTC.

This clonotype was recorded many times. CDR3 sequence reads: CASSSGSGETQYF. The CDR3 DNA reads as TGTGCCAGCAGCTCTGGTAGTGGTGAGACCCAGTACTTC. The chain has TRBV7-2 and TRBJ2-5; D is unresolved. Germline loops: CDR1 SGHTA, CDR2 FQGNSA. This CDR3 has 13 residues. Deletions cut 4 bases from V and 5 bases from J, with 11 bases between.

This clonotype was found many times. V and J are TRBV7-9 and TRBJ2-1, with unresolved D. V lost 3 bases, J lost 9 bases, and 12 bases lay in between. There are 13 residues in the CDR3. Per germline, CDR1 SEHNR and CDR2 FQNEAQ (reference sequence). The CDR3 is CASSFFVLGEQFF. The CDR3 DNA sequence: TGTGCCAGCAGCTTTTTTGTGCTCGGTGAGCAGTTCTTC. Looking up the rest from reference TRBV7-9 and TRBJ2-1 gives the full variable domain: DTGVSQNPRHKITKRGQNVTFRCDPISEHNRLYWYRQTLGQGPEFLTYFQNEAQLEKSRLLSDRFSAERPKGSFSTLEIQRTEQGDSAMYLCASSFFVLGEQFFGPGTRLTVL.

The sample holds many counts of this clonotype. The chain is built from TRBV5-1 and TRBJ1-6, with D unresolved. The germline CDR1 and CDR2 sequences are SGHRS and YFSETQ. The V gene lost 0 bases and the J gene lost 8 bases, with 12 bases spanning the gap. The CDR3 extends over 15 amino acids. CDR3 loop: CASSLAVEIHSPLHF. In DNA, the CDR3 is TGCGCCAGCAGCTTGGCGGTAGAGATACATTCACCCCTCCACTTT.

The sample holds a few counts of this clonotype. A much larger clone is a single base away; this may be a read error. The rearrangement links TRBV19 to TRBJ2-2; D is perhaps TRBD1 or TRBD2 (6 bases each). Germline V gene sequence: CDR1 LNHDA, CDR2 SQIVND (reference sequence). V dropped 7 bases and J dropped 2 bases, with 11 bases sitting between them. This CDR3 region has 14 residues. CDR3 DNA: TGTGCCAGTACCGGGGGCCGCAACACCGGGGAGCTGTTTTTT. Translated: CASTGGRNTGELFF.

This clonotype was counted many times. The rearrangement links TRBV3-1 to TRBJ1-5; 8 nucleotides line up with TRBD1. V lost 3 bases and J lost 9; bases outside the gene matches: 7. The CDR3 has 14 residues. Germline CDR1 reads LGHDT; CDR2 reads YNNKEL (reference sequence). In DNA form, the CDR3 reads TGTGCCAGCAGCCAGGGGACAGGTTCGGCGCCCCAGCATTTT. Translated: CASSQGTGSAPQHF.

In this sample, this clonotype turned up many times. The chain has TRBV9 and TRBJ1-2; D is ambiguous. The V end lost 2 bases, the J end lost 8 bases, and 10 bases lay between the germline ends. Looked up from germline, CDR1 is SGDLS and CDR2 is YYNGEE. The CDR3 has 12 amino acids. CDR3 sequence (DNA): TGTGCCAGCAGCGTGAAGGGCCGGGGCTACACCTTC. This sequence encodes CASSVKGRGYTF.

Concerning this clonotype itself: A read error is likely here: a far larger clone is one base away. The V gene is TRBV6-2 or TRBV6-3, the J gene TRBJ1-1, with TRBD1 as a possible D gene (6 bases). Deletions cut 5 bases from V and 2 bases from J, with 9 bases between. CDR3 length equals 13 residues. Germline loops: CDR1 MNHEY, CDR2 SVGEGT. For the CDR3, the DNA is TGTGCCAGCAGTACGGACAGTAACACTGAAGCTTTCTTT. It codes for CASSTDSNTEAFF.

This chain links TRBV6-1 with TRBJ2-7; 10 positions agree with TRBD1. The CDR3 is 14 amino acids. Losses at the gene ends were 6 bases for V and 1 base for J; bases not matched to a gene: 3. Germline V gives CDR1 MNHNS, CDR2 SASEGT. CDR3 protein: CASSGQGESYEQYF. The DNA of the CDR3 is TGTGCCAGCAGCGGACAGGGGGAGTCCTACGAGCAGTACTTC.

This clonotype was seen at least ten times. The V and J genes are TRBV7-8 and TRBJ2-3; TRBD2 aligns across 12 bases. This CDR3 has 17 amino acids. Germline CDR1 reads SGHVS; CDR2 reads FQNEAQ. With 5 bases clipped from V and 4 bases from J, the junction kept 10 bases outside the gene matches. The CDR3 loop reads CASSRYQTSGGADTQYF. In DNA form, the CDR3 reads TGTGCCAGCAGCCGCTACCAGACTAGCGGGGGTGCAGATACGCAGTATTTT.

This clonotype showed up just once. Given a far larger clone just one base away, this is likely a sequencing read error. This sequence joins TRBV7-2 and TRBJ2-1, with D perhaps TRBD2 (8 bases). Germline CDR1 and CDR2: SGHTA and FQGNSA. The CDR3 length is 15 residues. The CDR3 reads CASSPREGAYNEQLF. CDR3 bases: TGTGCCAGCAGCCCCCGGGAGGGGGCTTACAATGAGCAGTTATTC.

There are many counts of this clonotype. The rearrangement uses TRBV6-2 or TRBV6-3 and TRBJ1-4, with no clear D. The V gene's germline CDR1 is MNHEY and CDR2 SVGEGT. The CDR3 extends over 16 amino acids. The V end lost 4 bases, the J end lost 2 bases, and 14 bases lay between the germline ends. The CDR3 coding sequence is TGTGCCAGCAGTTTCACAATGTCATACACTAATGAAAAACTGTTTTTT. Its translation: CASSFTMSYTNEKLFF.

This clonotype occurred many times. V usage is TRBV19 and J usage is TRBJ2-2; 7 bases agree with TRBD1. Germline CDR1 is LNHDA and CDR2 is SQIVND (reference sequence). The CDR3 length is 17 residues. The ends lost 4 bases at V and 7 bases at J; junction bases unmatched: 15. Here the CDR3 reads CASSTQDRVSTHGELFF. The CDR3 bases are TGTGCCAGTAGTACCCAAGACAGGGTGAGCACGCACGGGGAGCTGTTTTTT.

There are many counts of this clonotype. V gene TRBV4-1 combines with J gene TRBJ2-3; D tentatively reads TRBD1 or TRBD2 (5 bases each). Germline CDR1 and CDR2: MGHRA and YSYEKL. V was cut by 1 base and J by 0 bases, with 8 bases left in between. The CDR3 spans 15 residues. The CDR3 bases are TGCGCCAGCAGCCAAGGAAGGGACAGCACAGATACGCAGTATTTT. This encodes CASSQGRDSTDTQYF.

Many counts were recorded for this clonotype. CDR3 in amino acids: CASRSTGQPQHF. CDR3 DNA: TGTGCCAGTAGATCGACAGGGCAGCCCCAGCATTTT. The chain joins TRBV19 to TRBJ1-5; 7 bases match TRBD1. This CDR3 region has 12 residues. The junction had 3 bases not matched to a gene; V was cut back by 6 bases and J by 7 bases. CDR1 and CDR2 (germline): LNHDA, SQIVND (reference sequence). Combining the CDR3 with reference TRBV19 and TRBJ1-5 gives the whole variable domain DGGITQSPKYLFRKEGQNVTLSCEQNLNHDAMYWYRQDPGQGLRLIYYSQIVNDFQKGDIAEGYSVSREKKESFPLTVTSAQKNPTAFYLCASRSTGQPQHFGDGTRLSIL.

A note on this clonotype: This likely reflects a read error, since a far larger clone is one base away. J is TRBJ1-6 and V is TRBV6-4, with 9 nucleotides matching TRBD1. Trimming cost V 5 bases and J 8 bases; bases outside gene matches: 10. CDR3 length: 16 residues. CDR1 and CDR2 from the germline V gene are MRHNA and SNTAGT. The CDR3 DNA sequence: TGTGCCAGCAGTTACCACGGGACAGGGAGGGATTCACCCCTCCACTTT. Encoded protein: CASSYHGTGRDSPLHF.

The sample holds many counts of this clonotype. The chain combines TRBV6-1 with TRBJ1-1; D gene uncertain. The CDR3 spans 13 residues. Looked up from germline, CDR1 is MNHNS and CDR2 is SASEGT. V was pared by 4 bases and J by 1 base, with 7 bases between. CDR3 nucleotide sequence: TGTGCCAGCAGTGGGGAGTGGAACACTGAAGCTTTCTTT. Encoded protein: CASSGEWNTEAFF.

Notes on this clonotype: One base separates it from a far larger clone, so it is likely a read error. This rearrangement joins TRBV6-2 or TRBV6-3 to TRBJ2-7; D possibly uses TRBD1 or TRBD2 (5 bases each). The CDR3 spans 13 residues. Germline-derived CDR1 and CDR2 are MNHEY and SVGEGT. The CDR3 region has the DNA TGTGCCAGCAGTTACGGGGGATCCTACGAGCGGTACTTC. It encodes CASSYGGSYERYF.

A word on this clonotype: A much larger clone is a single base away; this may be a read error. This chain connects TRBV6-1 to TRBJ1-4; D is unclear. Trimming cost V 11 bases and J 4 bases, with 14 bases left between them. This CDR3 region has 13 residues. Germline-derived CDR1 and CDR2 are MNHNS and SASEGT. Here the CDR3 reads CAGAIRFNEKLFF. The DNA of the CDR3 is TGTGCCGGAGCAATACGATTTAATGAAAAACTGTTTTTT.

This clonotype was seen repeatedly, ten times or more. The chain couples TRBV6-5 to TRBJ2-7; D may be TRBD2 (5 bases). The CDR3 has 12 residues. CDR1 and CDR2 (germline): MNHEY, SVGAGI. V lost 2 bases and J 5 bases, leaving 7 bases between the germline ends. CDR3: CASSYAGNEQYF. CDR3 in DNA: TGTGCCAGCAGTTACGCCGGGAACGAGCAGTACTTC.

Of note for this clonotype: It may be a read error: a sequence one base away is much more abundant. The V and J genes are TRBV5-5 and TRBJ1-5; TRBD1 agrees at 9 bases. The germline gives CDR1 SGHKS, CDR2 YYEKEE (reference sequence). The CDR3 runs to 17 residues. CDR3 nucleotide sequence: TGTGCCAGCAGCTTAGGACAGGGGCAATATAGCAATCAGCCCAAGCATTTT. It yields the protein CASSLGQGQYSNQPKHF. Combining the CDR3 with reference TRBV5-5 and TRBJ1-5 gives the whole variable domain DAGVTQSPTHLIKTRGQQVTLRCSPISGHKSVSWYQQVLGQGPQFIFQYYEKEERGRGNFPDRFSARQFPNYSSELNVNALLLGDSALYLCASSLGQGQYSNQPKHFGDGTRLSIL.